These 27 T cell receptor beta chains came from one sample sequenced in a study of circulating tumor DNA in untreated peripheral T-cell lymphoma. The method was immunoSEQ multiplex PCR; TCRdb's version includes in-frame clones alone and lacks a portion of them. The data hold a few thousand clones, with around three quarters observed a single time. The source material was tumor tissue. The receptors originated from a human donor with peripheral T-cell lymphoma.

This chain connects TRBV29-1 to TRBJ2-3; D call uncertain. The V end was cut by 4 bases, the J end by 0 bases, with 8 bases between. The CDR3 sequence is 13 residues long. Germline CDR1 and CDR2: SQVTM and ANQGSEA. CDR3 in amino acids: CSVVSPSTDTQYF. CDR3 in DNA: TGCAGCGTTGTAAGCCCCAGCACAGATACGCAGTATTTT.

The rearrangement links TRBV5-1 to TRBJ2-5; D might be TRBD2 (7 bases). Germline-derived CDR1 and CDR2 are SGHRS and YFSETQ. The CDR3 totals 14 residues. Trimming pared 4 bases from V and 4 bases from J, leaving 14 bases between. The CDR3 DNA follows: TGCGCCAGCAGCCCGGGGGGCCAGGGAGAGACCCAGTACTTC. Translated, it gives CASSPGGQGETQYF.

The chain has TRBV12-5 and TRBJ2-7; D is possibly TRBD1 or TRBD2 (5 bases each). The germline V gene has CDR1 LGHNT and CDR2 FRNRAP. The CDR3 is 16 residues long. The CDR3 is CASTPGQGRGGYEQYF. The CDR3 DNA sequence: TGTGCCAGCACCCCAGGGCAGGGAAGAGGAGGCTACGAGCAGTACTTC.

V usage is TRBV6-8 and J usage is TRBJ2-1, with D unresolved. The CDR3 extends over 12 amino acids. In germline, CDR1 is MNHGY, CDR2 SAAAGT. Between the trimmed V and J ends, which lost 10 bases and 5 bases, there was a span of 12 bases. The CDR3 coding sequence is TGTGCCATTAGTCCTATCAACAATGAGCAGTTCTTC. Translated: CAISPINNEQFF.

This chain joins TRBV19 and TRBJ1-2; D not certain. V lost 7 bases, J lost 3 bases, and 9 bases lay in between. Germline V lookup: CDR1 LNHDA, CDR2 SQIVND (reference sequence). The CDR3 runs to 12 residues. The CDR3 loop is CASKRTDYGYTF. CDR3 DNA sequence: TGTGCCAGTAAGAGGACGGACTATGGCTACACCTTC.

This chain uses TRBV5-1 with TRBJ1-4, with D perhaps TRBD1 (5 bases). The germline V and J ends were trimmed by 0 bases and 4 bases, with 13 bases remaining between them. From germline, CDR1 is SGHRS and CDR2 YFSETQ. This CDR3 has 16 residues. CDR3 in DNA: TGCGCCAGCAGCTTGGTTTCCGGGACGGATAATGAAAAACTGTTTTTT. Translation gives CASSLVSGTDNEKLFF. The full variable domain, in which reference TRBV5-1 and TRBJ1-4 provide the parts outside the CDR3, is KAGVTQTPRYLIKTRGQQVTLSCSPISGHRSVSWYQQTPGQGLQFLFEYFSETQRNKGNFPGRFSGRQFSNSRSEMNVSTLELGDSALYLCASSLVSGTDNEKLFFGSGTQLSVL.

The chain recombines TRBV18 with TRBJ1-1; unclear D gene. Trimming shortened V by 2 bases and J by 7 bases, and 11 bases separated the two germline ends. The CDR3 consists of 13 residues. CDR1 and CDR2 (germline): KGHSH, LQKENI. The CDR3 DNA sequence: TGTGCCAGCTCACCATTTGAGGACCTTGAAGCTTTCTTT. Translation gives CASSPFEDLEAFF. Filled out from reference TRBV18 and TRBJ1-1, the complete variable domain reads NAGVMQNPRHLVRRRGQEARLRCSPMKGHSHVYWYRQLPEEGLKFMVYLQKENIIDESGMPKERFSAEFPKEGPSILRIQQVVRGDSAAYFCASSPFEDLEAFFGQGTRLTVV.

This chain joins TRBV30 and TRBJ1-3, with D maybe TRBD1 (6 bases). Germline V CDR1 and CDR2: GTSNPN, SVGIG (reference sequence). This CDR3 region has 13 residues. Trimming removed 0 bases from V and 8 bases from J, with 11 bases in between. This chain's CDR3 is CAWSVLGADTIYF. CDR3 bases: TGTGCCTGGAGTGTATTGGGGGCGGACACCATATATTTT.

The chain couples TRBV28 to TRBJ2-1; D ambiguous. This CDR3 contains 19 residues. Germline V CDR1 and CDR2: MDHEN, SYDVKM. The V end lost 6 bases, the J end lost 0 bases, and 24 bases lay between the germline ends. CDR3: CASSPGRPSKGNSYNEQFF. The CDR3, as DNA: TGTGCCAGCAGCCCCGGGCGTCCGTCGAAGGGTAACTCCTACAATGAGCAGTTCTTC.

The V gene is TRBV6-8, the J gene TRBJ2-5, with D unresolved. CDR3 length: 16 amino acids. Germline CDR1 and CDR2: MNHGY and SAAAGT. Trimming removed 2 bases at V and 3 bases at J, with 16 bases between. CDR3 region: CASSYHPTDREETQYF. CDR3 bases: TGTGCCAGCAGTTACCATCCTACGGATAGGGAAGAGACCCAGTACTTC.

The V and J genes are TRBV19 and TRBJ1-6, with TRBD1 as a possible D gene (5 bases). CDR3 length: 13 amino acids. Trimming removed 6 bases at V and 7 bases at J, with 10 bases between. Per the germline V gene, CDR1 is LNHDA and CDR2 is SQIVND (reference sequence). The CDR3 DNA sequence: TGTGCCAGTAGGCCCCAGGGAAATTCACCCCTCCACTTT. Its protein is CASRPQGNSPLHF.

The chain carries TRBV28 and TRBJ1-2; 10 positions agree with TRBD1. The trim removed 6 bases at V and 9 bases at J, leaving 7 bases unmatched. The CDR3 extends over 13 amino acids. Germline CDR1 is MDHEN and CDR2 is SYDVKM. The CDR3 coding sequence is TGTGCCAGCAGACCGGGACAGGGGTTGCGCTACACCTTC. Its translation: CASRPGQGLRYTF.

This clone was picked up one time. The chain recombines TRBV19 with TRBJ1-6; D gene uncertain. CDR3 size: 13 residues. Germline V gives CDR1 LNHDA, CDR2 SQIVND (reference sequence). V was cut by 3 bases and J by 10 bases, with 10 bases left in between. The CDR3 nucleotides read TGTGCCAGTAGTATGGGTGGAGGCTCACCCCTCCACTTT. This codes for CASSMGGGSPLHF.

V and J are TRBV6-8 and TRBJ2-3; tentative D call: TRBD2 (6 bases). V dropped 6 bases and J dropped 2 bases, with 24 bases sitting between them. There are 18 residues in the CDR3. Germline-derived CDR1 and CDR2 are MNHGY and SAAAGT. The chain's CDR3 is CASRHNTALRRATDTQYF. The DNA of the CDR3 is TGTGCCAGCAGACATAATACAGCCCTCAGGAGGGCCACAGATACGCAGTATTTT.

The chain recombines TRBV18 with TRBJ1-2, with TRBD1 matching 7 bases. After removal of 2 bases from V and 0 bases from J, the junction contained 12 bases not matched to a gene. CDR1 KGHSH and CDR2 LQKENI come from the germline V gene. The CDR3 extends over 18 amino acids. For the CDR3, the DNA is TGTGCCAGCTCACCAGAGGGACAGACGTATTCTGCTAACTATGGCTACACCTTC. Its translation: CASSPEGQTYSANYGYTF.

This clone is labeled large. The chain has TRBV19 and TRBJ1-5; TRBD1 is a possible D gene (5 bases). There are 15 residues in the CDR3. CDR1 LNHDA and CDR2 SQIVND come from the germline V gene (reference sequence). Deletions cut 1 base from V and 0 bases from J, with 7 bases between. The CDR3 protein is CASSIGQNSNQPQHF. CDR3 nucleotides: TGTGCCAGTAGTATAGGACAGAATAGCAATCAGCCCCAGCATTTT.

This clone was counted a few times. The CDR3 reads CASSQGPGGQPQHF. In DNA, the CDR3 is TGCGCCAGCAGCCAAGGGCCAGGGGGCCAGCCCCAGCATTTT. The chain joins TRBV1 to TRBJ1-5; whether TRBD1, the table's D call, matches the DNA was not checked. TRBV1 is labeled a pseudogene. CDR3 length equals 14 residues.

The chain carries TRBV6-8 and TRBJ2-7; TRBD1 matches 12 bases. The germline CDR1 and CDR2 sequences are MNHGY and SAAAGT. V shed 6 bases and J 6 bases; nucleotides not matched to a gene: 6. This CDR3 is built from 14 residues. CDR3 sequence: CASSPGQGAVEQYF. In nucleotides, the CDR3 is TGTGCCAGCAGCCCGGGACAGGGGGCCGTCGAGCAGTACTTC.

The rearrangement uses TRBV30 and TRBJ2-7; D is perhaps TRBD1 or TRBD2 (5 bases each). Germline V gene sequence: CDR1 GTSNPN, CDR2 SVGIG (reference sequence). This CDR3 spans 16 amino acids. V shed 2 bases and J shed 2 bases, with 19 bases lying between them. CDR3 nucleotides: TGTGCCTGGAGTACCCCGAGGGGCTCCGTGGCCTACGAGCAGTACTTC. Residues: CAWSTPRGSVAYEQYF.

DNA for the CDR3: TGTGCCACCAGCAGCTCGACCCCGGGACAGGGCCGAGAGCAGTACTTC. Protein: CATSSSTPGQGREQYF. The chain has TRBV15 and TRBJ2-7; 9 positions match TRBD1. Per germline, CDR1 LNHNV and CDR2 YYDKDF (reference sequence). This CDR3 region has 16 residues. V lost 3 bases, J lost 7 bases, and 13 bases stayed unmatched.

The rearrangement joins TRBV19 to TRBJ1-4, with a tentative D call TRBD1 (5 bases). Trimming took off 7 bases at V and 0 bases at J, with 18 bases between the two ends. Germline assignment: CDR1 LNHDA and CDR2 SQIVND (reference sequence). This CDR3 spans 17 amino acids. CDR3 sequence: CASTPGPAPSTNEKLFF. Written as DNA, the CDR3 is TGTGCCAGTACTCCGGGACCGGCGCCCTCAACTAATGAAAAACTGTTTTTT. Full variable domain (rest looked up from reference TRBV19 and TRBJ1-4): DGGITQSPKYLFRKEGQNVTLSCEQNLNHDAMYWYRQDPGQGLRLIYYSQIVNDFQKGDIAEGYSVSREKKESFPLTVTSAQKNPTAFYLCASTPGPAPSTNEKLFFGSGTQLSVL.

This clone occurred a few times. The chain couples TRBV10-2 to TRBJ2-1, with 10 bases aligning to TRBD2. The length of the CDR3 is 16 residues. Germline trimming cut 2 bases from V and 5 bases from J; bases unmatched to any gene: 6. Germline CDR1 reads WSHSY; CDR2 reads SAAADI. The CDR3 coding sequence is TGCGCCAGCAGTGAGGAACGGACTAGCGGCGACAATGAGCAGTTCTTC. It translates to CASSEERTSGDNEQFF.

This clone was seen a few times. The chain uses TRBV30 and TRBJ1-5, with 9 bases aligning to TRBD1. Germline V lookup: CDR1 GTSNPN, CDR2 SVGIG (reference sequence). Trimming took 3 bases from V and 10 from J; bases not matched to a gene: 7. This CDR3 contains 13 residues. The CDR3 region is CAWSEGQGLPQHF. CDR3 DNA: TGTGCCTGGAGCGAGGGACAGGGTTTACCCCAGCATTTT.

This chain connects TRBV18 to TRBJ2-7; 8 nucleotides match TRBD2. CDR1 is KGHSH and CDR2 is LQKENI in the germline V gene. V lost 6 bases to trimming and J lost 6 bases; unmatched junction nucleotides: 7. The CDR3 extends over 13 amino acids. The CDR3 DNA reads as TGTGCCAGCTCCCCGGGGGGGTCTGGCGAGCAGTACTTC. Residues: CASSPGGSGEQYF.

V is TRBV5-1 and J is TRBJ1-6; D is perhaps TRBD1 (6 bases). Germline V gene sequence: CDR1 SGHRS, CDR2 YFSETQ. There are 14 residues in the CDR3. V lost 2 bases and J 8 bases, leaving 11 bases between the germline ends. In DNA, the CDR3 is TGCGCCAGCAGCTTTCAGGGGACGGATTCACCCCTCCACTTT. It translates to CASSFQGTDSPLHF.

The chain employs TRBV9 and TRBJ2-1; 10 nucleotides align to TRBD2. The V and J ends lost 0 bases and 7 bases, in that order; junction bases with no gene match: 4. The CDR3 runs to 15 residues. Germline V gene data show CDR1 as SGDLS and CDR2 as YYNGEE. The CDR3 DNA reads as TGTGCCAGCAGCGTAGGGTCTAGCGGGAGTAATGAGCAGTTCTTC. Protein sequence: CASSVGSSGSNEQFF.

In the case of this clone: The germline gene is not matched at one end of the junction; a read error may be the cause. The rearrangement links TRBV18 to TRBJ1-6, with TRBD1 matching over 7 bases. The CDR3 loop spans 15 amino acids. Per the germline V gene, CDR1 is KGHSH and CDR2 is LQKENI. The CDR3 DNA sequence: TGTGCCAACTCACCTGGGGACAGTTATAATTCACCCCTCCACTTT. Its protein is CANSPGDSYNSPLHF.